This T cell receptor beta chain was obtained from a study of OX40 agonist ivuxolimab in advanced cancers. Study-wide background: Ivuxolimab was delivered to patients intravenously every 2 weeks at doses spanning 0.01 to 10 mg/kg.

TCRdb keeps only in-frame clones here, not all; method: immunoSEQ multiplex PCR. The sample gives tens of thousands of clones, around 89% of which show up once; about 13% is in the top ten. The germline V gene has CDR1 LNHDA and CDR2 SQIVND (reference sequence). This CDR3 has 12 residues. The ends were cut back, 5 bases at V and 8 bases at J, with 10 bases in the middle. The chain couples TRBV19 to TRBJ2-1; no clear D gene. This specimen consisted of CD4+ or CD8+ T cells sorted from blood, obtained in a trial of the OX40 agonist ivuxolimab. The TCR was taken from an adult with an advanced solid tumor such as melanoma, head and neck, liver or kidney cancer. The CDR3 is CASSALWDEQFF. CDR3 nucleotides: TGTGCCAGTAGTGCTCTGTGGGATGAGCAGTTCTTC.